The 31 T cell receptor beta chains given below trace back to one sample, sequenced in a study of T-cell reconstitution after alpha-beta-depleted transplantation in children. Unique molecular identifiers featured in how the TCRbeta library was prepared. A single record per CDR3 protein comes from TCRdb applying MiXCR to the PCR reads. The sample yields about 480,000 distinct CDR3 sequences, around 12% seen once. Source: PBMCs from the stem cell graft donor, taken from the stem cell graft. Every receptor here comes from a human donor who donated a stem cell graft to a child with combined immunodeficiency.

This clonotype was seen more than once but under ten times. V is TRBV7-9 and J is TRBJ2-3; weak D call: TRBD2 (5 bases). Between the trimmed V and J ends, which lost 1 base and 2 bases, there was a span of 10 bases. In germline, CDR1 is SEHNR, CDR2 FQNEAQ (reference sequence). The CDR3 consists of 15 residues. The CDR3: CASSLDGGFTDTQYF. CDR3 sequence (DNA): TGTGCCAGCAGCTTAGATGGCGGGTTCACAGATACGCAGTATTTT.

The chain is built from TRBV20-1 and TRBJ2-1, with D maybe TRBD1 (5 bases). From germline, CDR1 is DFQATT and CDR2 SNEGSKA (reference sequence). The germline V and J ends were trimmed by 0 bases and 4 bases, with 10 bases remaining between them. The CDR3 has 14 amino acids. The CDR3 coding sequence is TGCAGTGCTAGAGAGAGGACATCATACAATGAGCAGTTCTTC. Translating it yields CSARERTSYNEQFF.

This clonotype came up a few times. This chain connects TRBV28 to TRBJ2-7, with 9 nucleotides matching TRBD1. V lost 3 bases, J lost 3 bases, and 6 bases stayed unmatched. This CDR3 comprises 15 residues. Germline values: CDR1 MDHEN, CDR2 SYDVKM. CDR3 in amino acids: CASSFTDRGLYEQYF. Here the CDR3 DNA reads TGTGCCAGCAGTTTTACGGACAGGGGTCTCTACGAGCAGTACTTC.

At least ten counts were recorded for this clonotype. This chain links TRBV7-9 with TRBJ2-5; D remains ambiguous. V lost 2 bases, J lost 3 bases, and 7 bases lay in between. This CDR3 spans 13 amino acids. Per the germline V gene, CDR1 is SEHNR and CDR2 is FQNEAQ (reference sequence). The CDR3 DNA reads as TGTGCCAGCAGCTTATCTCTCAAAGAGACCCAGTACTTC. This translates into CASSLSLKETQYF.

As DNA, the CDR3 is TGTGCCAGCAGCTTAGACAGGCGGGATGAGCAGTTCTTC. Its protein is CASSLDRRDEQFF. This chain connects TRBV7-7 to TRBJ2-1; either TRBD1 or TRBD2 may supply D (5 bases each). V lost 1 base and J 8 bases, leaving 9 bases between the germline ends. CDR3 length equals 13 residues. Looked up from germline, CDR1 is SSHAT and CDR2 is FNYEAQ (reference sequence).

The table lists this clonotype with a few counts. The genes are TRBV7-2 and TRBJ2-1, with 8 bases aligning to TRBD2. CDR1 SGHTA and CDR2 FQGNSA come from the germline V gene. This CDR3 spans 15 amino acids. The ends lost 8 bases at V and 5 bases at J; junction bases unmatched: 11. Written as DNA, the CDR3 is TGTGCCAGCCTACCGTCTAGCGGGCTAAACAATGAGCAGTTCTTC. It encodes CASLPSSGLNNEQFF.

The V call is TRBV27, the J call TRBJ2-2, with D uncertain. The V end was cut by 3 bases, the J end by 5 bases, with 4 bases between. This CDR3 has 12 residues. Germline CDR1 reads MNHEY; CDR2 reads SMNVEV (reference sequence). The CDR3 spells CASSFWTGELFF. In DNA form, the CDR3 reads TGTGCCAGCAGTTTTTGGACCGGGGAGCTGTTTTTT.

This chain links TRBV29-1 with TRBJ2-1, with D perhaps matching TRBD1 (6 bases). This CDR3 contains 12 residues. CDR1 is SQVTM, CDR2 ANQGSEA, per germline. CDR3 protein: CSGQSSYNEQFF. In DNA form, the CDR3 reads TGCAGTGGACAGTCTTCCTACAATGAGCAGTTCTTC.

This clonotype turned up a few times. The V call is TRBV18, the J call TRBJ2-2; the match to TRBD1 covers 9 bases. Germline assignment: CDR1 KGHSH and CDR2 LQKENI. V gave up 4 bases and J gave up 6 bases; unmatched junction bases: 9. The CDR3 has 16 amino acids. CDR3 DNA sequence: TGTGCCAGCTCACGCCTACGGACAGGGGAGTCCGGGGAGCTGTTTTTT. Residues: CASSRLRTGESGELFF.

This clonotype occurred a few times. This chain links TRBV20-1 with TRBJ2-7; possible D gene TRBD2, 6 bases. V lost 6 bases to trimming and J lost 7 bases, with 25 bases between them. The CDR3 covers 15 residues. Germline V gene lookup returns CDR1 DFQATT and CDR2 SNEGSKA (reference sequence). The CDR3 region is CSARYPGLIRLEQYF. The DNA for the CDR3 is TGCAGTGCCAGGTATCCAGGACTAATACGGTTGGAGCAGTACTTC.

The V and J genes are TRBV24-1 and TRBJ2-7; D is possibly TRBD1 (5 bases). Germline-derived CDR1 and CDR2 are KGHDR and SFDVKD. The V gene lost 5 bases and the J gene lost 2 bases, with 12 bases spanning the gap. The CDR3 is made up of 14 amino acids. The CDR3 is CATSAREGPYEQYF. The DNA for the CDR3 is TGTGCCACCAGTGCCAGGGAAGGGCCCTACGAGCAGTACTTC.

This clonotype was picked up a small number of times. The genes are TRBV9 and TRBJ1-6; tentatively, D is TRBD1 (6 bases). V lost 0 bases and J 10 bases, leaving 11 bases between the germline ends. The germline V gene encodes CDR1 SGDLS and CDR2 YYNGEE. The CDR3 contains 14 residues. The CDR3: CASSVEGGRSPLHF. The CDR3, as DNA: TGTGCCAGCAGCGTAGAAGGGGGAAGATCACCCCTCCACTTT.

This clonotype was detected ten times or more. The chain carries TRBV6-1 and TRBJ2-7, with 8 bases lining up with TRBD1. Germline V gene sequence: CDR1 MNHNS, CDR2 SASEGT. The ends lost 6 bases at V and 5 bases at J; junction bases unmatched: 9. This CDR3 comprises 14 residues. CDR3 residues: CASRAGQERNEQYF. The CDR3 DNA reads TGTGCCAGCAGGGCGGGACAGGAGAGGAACGAGCAGTACTTC.

This sequence joins TRBV4-3 and TRBJ2-2; 9 bases are shared with TRBD1. The CDR3 totals 16 residues. Germline assignment: CDR1 LGHNA and CDR2 YSLEER. With V trimmed by 1 base and J by 5 bases, 5 bases remained unmatched. CDR3 in amino acids: CASSQVGQGETGELFF. The CDR3 coding sequence is TGCGCCAGCAGCCAAGTGGGACAGGGTGAGACCGGGGAGCTGTTTTTT.

The J gene is TRBJ2-1, the V gene TRBV5-1; a possible D gene is TRBD2 (7 bases). This CDR3 is 14 amino acids long. The germline gives CDR1 SGHRS, CDR2 YFSETQ. The V gene lost 2 bases and the J gene lost 5 bases, with 11 bases spanning the gap. CDR3 in amino acids: CASSFEGGDNEQFF. The CDR3 DNA sequence: TGCGCCAGCAGCTTTGAGGGGGGGGACAATGAGCAGTTCTTC.

This clonotype was seen a handful of times. This sequence joins TRBV11-2 and TRBJ1-4; D ambiguous. The V end lost 1 base, the J end lost 8 bases, and 8 bases lay between the germline ends. The CDR3 has 13 amino acids. From germline, CDR1 is SGHAT and CDR2 FQNNGV. The CDR3 sequence: CASSLGSQEKLFF. In nucleotides, the CDR3 is TGTGCCAGCAGCTTAGGATCCCAGGAAAAACTGTTTTTT.

This clonotype was counted between two and nine times. This chain connects TRBV6-1 to TRBJ1-5; 7 bases line up with TRBD1. Germline CDR1 reads MNHNS; CDR2 reads SASEGT. This CDR3 comprises 16 residues. J was trimmed by 3 bases and V by 6 bases; bases with no gene match: 11. DNA for the CDR3: TGTGCCAGCAGCGAACCCGGGACAGAGCACAATCAGCCCCAGCATTTT. It translates to CASSEPGTEHNQPQHF.

This clonotype was seen more than once but under ten times. This sequence joins TRBV7-2 and TRBJ2-7; D may be TRBD2 (6 bases). The V and J ends lost 5 bases and 4 bases respectively, with 18 bases between them. This CDR3 region has 15 residues. Germline CDR1 reads SGHTA; CDR2 reads FQGNSA. The DNA of the CDR3 is TGTGCCAGCAGCAGCCCGGAGGGTAAGGGTTACGAGCAGTACTTC. Translation gives CASSSPEGKGYEQYF.

This clonotype occurred a few times. The chain employs TRBV7-9 and TRBJ2-1, with a weak D call TRBD2 (5 bases). CDR3 length equals 12 residues. CDR1 and CDR2 from the germline V gene are SEHNR and FQNEAQ (reference sequence). Trimming left V 3 bases short and J 8 bases short, with 8 bases between. In DNA form, the CDR3 reads TGTGCCAGCAGCTTGCAGAGGGATGAGCAGTTCTTC. As protein: CASSLQRDEQFF.

J is TRBJ2-3 and V is TRBV27; 11 bases are shared with TRBD1. Trimming cost V 5 bases and J 4 bases; bases outside gene matches: 11. Germline V gene lookup returns CDR1 MNHEY and CDR2 SMNVEV (reference sequence). This CDR3 contains 17 residues. In nucleotides, the CDR3 is TGTGCCAGCAGTAACCACCGTCCGGGACAGGGGGCAGATACGCAGTATTTT. The encoded protein is CASSNHRPGQGADTQYF.

This clonotype was seen a handful of times. The chain joins TRBV2 to TRBJ2-1, with unresolved D. V lost 2 bases and J lost 12, with 8 bases in between. Germline V gene sequence: CDR1 SNHLY, CDR2 FYNNEI. This CDR3 region has 11 residues. CDR3 sequence reads: CASSESDGQFF. The CDR3 nucleotides are TGTGCCAGCAGTGAATCGGACGGGCAGTTCTTC.

This clonotype has at least ten counts. The chain recombines TRBV7-2 with TRBJ2-3, with D possibly TRBD1 on 5 matching bases. Trimming removed 4 bases from V and 5 bases from J, with 7 bases in between. This CDR3 comprises 12 residues. CDR1 is SGHTA and CDR2 is FQGNSA in the germline V gene. Here the CDR3 reads CASSSQVDTQYF. DNA for the CDR3: TGTGCCAGCAGCTCACAGGTAGATACGCAGTATTTT.

This chain connects TRBV7-3 to TRBJ2-1; D might be TRBD2 (6 bases). The CDR3 spans 16 residues. Between the trimmed V and J ends, which lost 5 bases and 7 bases, there was a span of 21 bases. Germline CDR1 reads SGHTA; CDR2 reads FQGTGA. The CDR3 DNA sequence: TGTGCCAGCAGCCCCTTCGAGGGAGGCCCCGGGAATGAGCAGTTCTTC. Encoded protein: CASSPFEGGPGNEQFF.

This clonotype was seen only a few times. This chain joins TRBV20-1 and TRBJ2-1, with 8 bases matching TRBD2. The CDR3 is 13 amino acids. With 3 bases clipped from V and 8 bases from J, the junction kept 6 bases outside the gene matches. CDR1 and CDR2 from the germline V gene are DFQATT and SNEGSKA (reference sequence). CDR3 in DNA: TGCAGTGCTAGGGACGGGGGGGCAGATGAGCAGTTCTTC. It translates to CSARDGGADEQFF.

This clonotype was counted at least ten times. The chain joins TRBV12-3 or TRBV12-4 to TRBJ2-1, with 9 bases identical to TRBD2. CDR3 length equals 15 residues. The ends lost 5 bases at V and 7 bases at J; junction bases unmatched: 9. The DNA of the CDR3 is TGTGCCAGCAGTGCTACGGGACTAGCACGGAATGAGCAGTTCTTC. The encoded protein is CASSATGLARNEQFF.

This clonotype was found a few times. The J gene is TRBJ2-6, the V gene TRBV29-1; possible D gene TRBD1, 6 bases. Germline V gene sequence: CDR1 SQVTM, CDR2 ANQGSEA. V lost 0 bases and J lost 0, with 9 bases in between. This CDR3 has 16 residues. The CDR3 spells CSVEDRGGSGANVLTF. The CDR3 region has the DNA TGCAGCGTTGAAGATCGAGGGGGCTCTGGGGCCAACGTCCTGACTTTC.

This clonotype was seen many times. The rearrangement uses TRBV12-3 or TRBV12-4 and TRBJ1-3; tentatively, D is TRBD1 (6 bases). Trimming removed 4 bases at V and 8 bases at J, with 15 bases between. CDR3 length: 14 residues. The CDR3 loop is CASSSGQYGDTIYF. The CDR3 coding sequence is TGTGCCAGCAGTTCAGGACAGTACGGGGACACCATATATTTT.

The chain combines TRBV18 with TRBJ2-7; D unclear. CDR3 length: 14 amino acids. Trimming shortened V by 2 bases and J by 2 bases, and 10 bases separated the two germline ends. Germline-derived CDR1 and CDR2 are KGHSH and LQKENI. The CDR3 DNA follows: TGTGCCAGCTCACCAAAAGGAACCGCCTACGAGCAGTACTTC. Translation: CASSPKGTAYEQYF.

The table lists this clonotype with many counts. This sequence joins TRBV6-1 and TRBJ1-2; D is possibly TRBD1 (5 bases). This CDR3 spans 16 amino acids. Germline assignment: CDR1 MNHNS and CDR2 SASEGT. The ends were cut back, 5 bases at V and 8 bases at J, with 24 bases in the middle. CDR3 protein: CASSRDVTRERGGYTF. The CDR3 bases are TGTGCCAGCAGTAGAGATGTTACCAGGGAGCGCGGGGGCTACACCTTC.

This rearrangement joins TRBV10-3 to TRBJ2-6, with D perhaps matching TRBD1 or TRBD2 (5 bases each). Trimming cost V 5 bases and J 3 bases, with 29 bases left between them. Germline V gene lookup returns CDR1 ENHRY and CDR2 SYGVKD. This CDR3 is 21 amino acids long. The CDR3 nucleotides read TGTGCCATCAGTCGAGTCATCGCCAGGGACGCCCACAAGGATGGGGCCAACGTCCTGACTTTC. It specifies CAISRVIARDAHKDGANVLTF.

This chain connects TRBV12-3 or TRBV12-4 to TRBJ1-3; D remains ambiguous. Trimming took 2 bases from V and 2 from J, leaving 10 bases between them. The CDR3 covers 15 residues. CDR3 nucleotide sequence: TGTGCCAGCAGTTTACTGAGCGATCCTGGAAACACCATATATTTT. The encoded protein is CASSLLSDPGNTIYF.